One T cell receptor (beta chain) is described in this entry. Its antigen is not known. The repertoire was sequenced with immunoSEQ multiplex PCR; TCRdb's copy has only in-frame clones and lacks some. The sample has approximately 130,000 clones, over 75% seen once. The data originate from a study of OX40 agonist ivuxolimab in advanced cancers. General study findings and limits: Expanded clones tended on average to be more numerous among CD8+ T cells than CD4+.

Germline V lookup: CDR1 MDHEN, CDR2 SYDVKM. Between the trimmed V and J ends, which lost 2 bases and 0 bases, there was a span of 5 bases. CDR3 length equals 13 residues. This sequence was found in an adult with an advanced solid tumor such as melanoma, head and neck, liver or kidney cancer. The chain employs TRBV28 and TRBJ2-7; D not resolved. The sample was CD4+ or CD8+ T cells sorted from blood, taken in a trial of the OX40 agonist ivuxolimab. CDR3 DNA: TGTGCCAGCAGTTTAGTATACTCCTACGAGCAGTACTTC. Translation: CASSLVYSYEQYF.